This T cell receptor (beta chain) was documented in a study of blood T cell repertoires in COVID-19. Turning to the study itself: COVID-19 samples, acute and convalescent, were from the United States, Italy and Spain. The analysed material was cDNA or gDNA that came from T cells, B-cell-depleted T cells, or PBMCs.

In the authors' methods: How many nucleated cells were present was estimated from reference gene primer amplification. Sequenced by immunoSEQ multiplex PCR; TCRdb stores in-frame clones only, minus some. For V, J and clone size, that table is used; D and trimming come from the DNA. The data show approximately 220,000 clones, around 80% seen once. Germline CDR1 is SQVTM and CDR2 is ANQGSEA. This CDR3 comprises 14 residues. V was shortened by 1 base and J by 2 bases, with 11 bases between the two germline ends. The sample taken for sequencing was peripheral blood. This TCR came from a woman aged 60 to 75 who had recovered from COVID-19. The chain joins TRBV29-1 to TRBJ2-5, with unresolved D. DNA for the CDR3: TGCAGCGTTGAAGGCACAGTCCTACAAGAGACCCAGTACTTC. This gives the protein CSVEGTVLQETQYF.